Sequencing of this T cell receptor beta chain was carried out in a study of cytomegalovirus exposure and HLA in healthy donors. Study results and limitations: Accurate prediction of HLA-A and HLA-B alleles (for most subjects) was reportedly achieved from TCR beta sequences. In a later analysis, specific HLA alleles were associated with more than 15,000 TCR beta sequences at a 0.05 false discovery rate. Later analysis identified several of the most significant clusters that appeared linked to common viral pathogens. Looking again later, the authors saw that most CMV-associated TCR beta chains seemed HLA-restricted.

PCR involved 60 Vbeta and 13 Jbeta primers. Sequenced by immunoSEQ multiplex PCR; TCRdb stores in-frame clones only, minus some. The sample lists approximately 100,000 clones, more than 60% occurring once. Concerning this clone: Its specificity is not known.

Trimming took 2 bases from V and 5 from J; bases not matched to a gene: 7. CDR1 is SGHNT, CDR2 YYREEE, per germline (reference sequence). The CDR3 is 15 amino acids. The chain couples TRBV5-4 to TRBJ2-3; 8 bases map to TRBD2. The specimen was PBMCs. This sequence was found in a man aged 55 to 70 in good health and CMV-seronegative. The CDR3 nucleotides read TGTGCCAGCAGCTTCGGCGGGGGGACCGTAGATACGCAGTATTTT. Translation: CASSFGGGTVDTQYF.